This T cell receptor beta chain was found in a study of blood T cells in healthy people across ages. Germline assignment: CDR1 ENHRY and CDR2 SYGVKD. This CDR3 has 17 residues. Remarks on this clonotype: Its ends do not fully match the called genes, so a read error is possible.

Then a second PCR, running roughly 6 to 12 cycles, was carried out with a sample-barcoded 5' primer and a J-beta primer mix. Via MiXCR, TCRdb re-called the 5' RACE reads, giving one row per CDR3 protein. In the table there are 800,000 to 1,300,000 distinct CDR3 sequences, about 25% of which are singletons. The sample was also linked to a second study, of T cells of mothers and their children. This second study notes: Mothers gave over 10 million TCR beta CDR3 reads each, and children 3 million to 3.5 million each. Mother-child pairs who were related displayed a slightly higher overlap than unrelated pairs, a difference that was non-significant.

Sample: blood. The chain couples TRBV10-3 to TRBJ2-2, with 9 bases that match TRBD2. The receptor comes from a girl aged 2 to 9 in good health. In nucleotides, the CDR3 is TGTGCCATCAGTCTTACTAGCGGGTCGTTGAACACCGGGGAGCTGTCTTTT. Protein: CAISLTSGSLNTGELSF.